This T cell receptor beta chain stems from a study of T cells in localized non-small cell lung cancer (dated by TCRdb to the early 2020s). With respect to the entire study: The study analyzed T cell repertoires of roughly 220 early-stage NSCLC patients, comparing tumors and uninvolved tumor-adjacent lungs. The cohort comprised around 240 treatment-naïve NSCLC patients with resected, localized lung tumors. The mean age of the NSCLC patients was roughly 70 years, with 120 to 150 men and 110 or so women.

Study-wide conclusions, independent of this receptor: Longer overall survival was associated with higher T cell density in blood, whereas shorter survival was associated with higher clonality in adjacent lung. Of the top 100 tumor clones, a median of roughly 56 were detected in paired uninvolved adjacent lung; under 30 were also among that lung's top 100. The highest T cell clonality was observed in uninvolved tumor-adjacent lung, where clonality exceeded that of tumor, suggesting that antigenic responses were more focused in uninvolved tumor-adjacent lung. Because multi-region tumor sequencing was not performed, intratumor heterogeneity could not be ruled out. Because of the exploratory design, TCR variables were selected using unadjusted p-values without false-discovery rate correction.

This clone was counted a single time. Its specific antigen is unknown. Base quality data are lacking; no much larger clone is found one base away. From its cysteine to its phenylalanine, the CDR3 spans 15 amino acids. Solely the CDR3 DNA is kept, with 45 bases framed from the first base. CDR1 and CDR2 are drawn from the germline V gene: MRHNA, SNTAGT. V sheds 8 bases and J sheds 5 bases, leaving 19 bases between their ends. At diagnosis, tumor, uninvolved tumor-adjacent lung and peripheral blood were collected and then preserved as a mix of FFPE and fresh-frozen material. For TCR repertoire profiling, the blood samples were analyzed as peripheral blood mononuclear cells. The immunoSEQ Assay was used to sequence TCR beta CDR3 regions from DNA. The original pipeline was this. To compute T cell density, TCR beta template counts were normalized to usable DNA, which was estimated by amplifying housekeeping genes. The preseqR package was used to estimate richness by extrapolating to 400,000 templates for PBMC samples and to 120,000 templates for tissue samples. Clonality was defined as one minus Pielou's evenness. Tissue-enriched TCRs were identified by differential abundance testing using productive amino-acid clonotypes, minimum total count 5 and alpha 0.1. The Jaccard Index and the Morisita Overlap Index were used to measure how much the repertoires overlapped between compartments. TCR beta CDR3s were clustered by GLIPH together with public tetramer-defined viral CDR3s, and at least three viral sequences plus V-gene enrichment were required for viral motifs. TCRdb mirrors the immuneACCESS table, restricted to in-frame sequences. Some clones are absent from its copies; in checked studies, under half trace to an unresolved V gene, and the reason for the others is unknown. The DNA gave D and trimming, while V, J and clone size come from that table. This sample comprises about 43,000 clones, about 91% of them detected only once. Roughly a tenth of the sample lies in the top ten.

Recombination connected TRBV6-4 to TRBJ1-3, with the identity of the D gene unclear. Source: PBMCs, taken before any cancer treatment. The TCR originated in a woman aged 40-75 years with stage II lung adenocarcinoma. The base sequence is TGTGCCAGCTCCCTCGGGGAGAAGCCCCGAAACACCATATATTTT. Translated, it reads CASSLGEKPRNTIYF.